These T cell receptor beta chains were read from a single sample in a study of cytomegalovirus exposure and HLA in healthy donors. TCRdb's copy holds only in-frame clones and misses some; the assay was immunoSEQ multiplex PCR. This sample yields approximately 120,000 clones, of which just under 70% are seen a single time; 5.4% belongs to the top ten. Sequenced sample: PBMCs. These receptors all stem from a woman in her seventies in good health and CMV-seropositive. CDR3s include the opening cysteine and the closing phenylalanine or tryptophan. The D gene is left open where the match is weak. Not all rows give a size; the values are once, few, many and, for expanded clones, a class.

J: TRBJ1-1; D: -; length: 14; size: -; V: TRBV18; DNA: TGTGCCAGCTCACTGAGTCGGGTGGACACTGAAGCTTTCTTT; CDR3: CASSLSRVDTEAFF
J: TRBJ2-5; D: TRBD2; length: 15; size: -; V: TRBV10-3; DNA: TGTGCCATCAGTGACCTAGCGGGGGGACAAGAGACCCGGTACTTC; CDR3: CAISDLAGGQETRYF
J: TRBJ1-5; D: -; length: 13; size: -; V: TRBV15; DNA: TGTGCCACCAGCAGGACGACAAATCAGCCCCAGCATTTT; CDR3: CATSRTTNQPQHF
J: TRBJ2-7; D: TRBD1; length: 14; size: -; V: TRBV10-3; DNA: TGTGCCATCAGTGACGGGACAGGGCGCTACGAGCAGTACTTC; CDR3: CAISDGTGRYEQYF
J: TRBJ1-3; D: -; length: 17; size: -; V: TRBV10-3; DNA: TGTGCCATCAGTGGGCCCCAGGGCCTGAGCTCTGGAAACACCATATATTTT; CDR3: CAISGPQGLSSGNTIYF
J: TRBJ2-1; D: -; length: 15; size: -; V: TRBV15; DNA: TGTGCCACGTCCCTTCTCGGGAGCTCCTACAATGAGCAGTTCTTC; CDR3: CATSLLGSSYNEQFF
J: TRBJ2-1; D: -; length: 13; size: -; V: TRBV19; DNA: TGTGCCAGTAATTCGCTAAGGGGAAATGAGCAGTTCTTC; CDR3: CASNSLRGNEQFF
J: TRBJ2-7; D: -; length: 16; size: -; V: TRBV6-1; DNA: TGTGCCAGCAGTGAAGTGGGGGGGCGAGTTCCTCGCGAGCAGTACTTC; CDR3: CASSEVGGRVPREQYF
J: TRBJ2-5; D: -; length: 11; size: -; V: TRBV14; DNA: TGTGCCAGCAGCCGGGCGGAGACCCAGTACTTC; CDR3: CASSRAETQYF
J: TRBJ1-6; D: -; length: 15; size: -; V: TRBV7-8; DNA: TGTGCCAGCAGCCCCTTGACAGAGCACCATTCACCCCTCCACTTT; CDR3: CASSPLTEHHSPLHF
J: TRBJ1-4; D: -; length: 12; size: -; V: TRBV6-5; DNA: TGTGCCAGCGGGGAGGGGCTGGGGAAACTGTTTTTT; CDR3: CASGEGLGKLFF
J: TRBJ2-1; D: -; length: 13; size: -; V: TRBV14; DNA: TGTGCCAGCAGCCAGGGACTCCCCAGGGAGCAGTTCTTC; CDR3: CASSQGLPREQFF
J: TRBJ1-2; D: TRBD1; length: 12; size: few; V: TRBV10-3; DNA: TGTGCCATCACTTCGGACAGGTCTGACTACACCTTC; CDR3: CAITSDRSDYTF
J: TRBJ2-3; D: TRBD2; length: 17; size: -; V: TRBV10-3; DNA: TGTGCCAGCTCAAAGATCCAAGCGGGGGGGCAGGCGGATACGCAGTATTTT; CDR3: CASSKIQAGGQADTQYF
J: TRBJ2-2; D: -; length: 14; size: -; V: TRBV19; DNA: TGTGCCAGTAGTATACAGGGGAACACCGGGGAGCTGTTTTTT; CDR3: CASSIQGNTGELFF
J: TRBJ2-7; D: TRBD1; length: 19; size: -; V: TRBV4-1; DNA: TGCGCCAGCAGCCAAGGAGCGGGACAGGGGGGACGGAGCTCCTACGAGCAGTACTTC; CDR3: CASSQGAGQGGRSSYEQYF
J: TRBJ1-4; D: -; length: 15; size: -; V: TRBV7-9; DNA: TGTGCCAGCAGCCGCGCCGGGGAAGCTAATGAAAAACTGTTTTTT; CDR3: CASSRAGEANEKLFF
J: TRBJ1-1; D: TRBD1; length: 13; size: -; V: TRBV19; DNA: TGTGCCAGTGGGGACAGGGAGATAACTGAAGCTTTCTTT; CDR3: CASGDREITEAFF
J: TRBJ2-5; D: TRBD1; length: 13; size: -; V: TRBV19; DNA: TGTGCCAGTAGCGGGACAGGGAGGGAGACCCAGTACTTC; CDR3: CASSGTGRETQYF
J: TRBJ2-5; D: TRBD2; length: 16; size: -; V: TRBV6-6; DNA: TGTGCCAGCAGCTATGGACTAGCGGGGGGGCAAGAGACCCAGTACTTC; CDR3: CASSYGLAGGQETQYF
J: TRBJ1-5; D: -; length: 15; size: -; V: TRBV12-2; DNA: TGTGCAAGTCGCTTAGCGAGTTTTTTCAATCAGCCCCAGCATTTT; CDR3: CASRLASFFNQPQHF
J: TRBJ1-1; D: -; length: 14; size: -; V: TRBV10-3; DNA: TGTGCCATCAGTGAGCCAAACATGAACACTGAAGCTTTCTTT; CDR3: CAISEPNMNTEAFF
J: TRBJ1-2; D: TRBD1; length: 12; size: -; V: TRBV6-5; DNA: TGTGCCAGCGCACAGGGGGACTATGGCTACACCTTC; CDR3: CASAQGDYGYTF
J: TRBJ2-3; D: TRBD2; length: 14; size: -; V: TRBV6-6; DNA: TGTGCCGGACGAGCGGGGTACCACACAGATACGCAGTATTTT; CDR3: CAGRAGYHTDTQYF
J: TRBJ2-1; D: TRBD2; length: 15; size: -; V: TRBV4-3; DNA: TGCGCCAGCAGCCAACGGACTAGCTTCCACAATGAGCAGTTCTTC; CDR3: CASSQRTSFHNEQFF
J: TRBJ1-2; D: TRBD1; length: 14; size: -; V: TRBV5-1; DNA: TGCGCCAGCAGCTTGGACAGGGGAAACTATGGCTACACCTTC; CDR3: CASSLDRGNYGYTF
J: TRBJ2-5; D: TRBD2; length: 15; size: few; V: TRBV19; DNA: TGTGCCAGTAGTATATCAGCGGGGGCCTCTGGGACCCAGTACTTC; CDR3: CASSISAGASGTQYF
J: TRBJ2-6; D: TRBD1; length: 20; size: -; V: TRBV15; DNA: TGTGCCACCAGCAGAGATCCCCGGGACAGGGAGAGGCCTGGGGCCAACGTCCTGACTTTC; CDR3: CATSRDPRDRERPGANVLTF
J: TRBJ2-5; D: -; length: 13; size: few; V: TRBV7-2; DNA: TGTGCCAGCAGCTTAGGAGGGTTAGGGACCCAGTACTTC; CDR3: CASSLGGLGTQYF
J: TRBJ2-3; D: TRBD2; length: 16; size: -; V: TRBV10-3; DNA: TGTGCCATCAGTGAGGGACTAGCGGCGAGCACAGATACGCAGTATTTT; CDR3: CAISEGLAASTDTQYF
J: TRBJ2-4; D: -; length: 16; size: -; V: TRBV6-1; DNA: TGTGCCAGCAGTGAACGCTCCGGCGGAGGCAAAAACATTCAGTACTTC; CDR3: CASSERSGGGKNIQYF
J: TRBJ1-1; D: -; length: 17; size: -; V: TRBV15; DNA: TGTGCCACCAGCAGATCGCATGGCAGGGCCGAGAACACTGAAGCTTTCTTT; CDR3: CATSRSHGRAENTEAFF
J: TRBJ2-7; D: -; length: 13; size: -; V: TRBV21-1; DNA: TGTGCCACCAACAGGAACATACTGTTCGAGCAGTACTTC; CDR3: CATNRNILFEQYF
J: TRBJ1-1; D: -; length: 13; size: -; V: TRBV5-1; DNA: TGCGCCAGCAGCTTGGAGGGGAGGTCTGAAGCTTTCTTT; CDR3: CASSLEGRSEAFF
J: TRBJ2-1; D: -; length: 17; size: -; V: TRBV4-3; DNA: TGCGCCAGCAGCCAAGATTGGGAGACTGGAGAGGTAGATGAGCAGTTCTTC; CDR3: CASSQDWETGEVDEQFF
J: TRBJ2-2; D: TRBD1; length: 15; size: -; V: TRBV2; DNA: TGTGCCAGCAGTGAACAGGGGGCCCGGGGCGGGGAGCTGTTTTTT; CDR3: CASSEQGARGGELFF
J: TRBJ1-6; D: -; length: 16; size: -; V: TRBV11-2; DNA: TGTGCCAGCAGCTTAGAGTACGGTTTTTATAATTCACCCCTCCACTTT; CDR3: CASSLEYGFYNSPLHF
J: TRBJ1-2; D: -; length: 12; size: once; V: TRBV10-3; DNA: TGTGCCATCAGGGACAGTTTCTATGGCTACACCTTC; CDR3: CAIRDSFYGYTF
J: TRBJ2-5; D: -; length: 15; size: -; V: TRBV7-9; DNA: TGTGCCAGCATCCCGCGCGCTAGCCTTTTGGAGACCCAGTACTTC; CDR3: CASIPRASLLETQYF
J: TRBJ1-1; D: -; length: 14; size: -; V: TRBV10-3; DNA: TGTGCCATCAGTGAAAGGGGGGGGAACACTGAAGCTTTCTTT; CDR3: CAISERGGNTEAFF
J: TRBJ1-1; D: -; length: 12; size: -; V: TRBV7-2; DNA: TGTGCCAGCAGCTTAGTAATCCCTGAAGCTTTCTTT; CDR3: CASSLVIPEAFF
J: TRBJ1-1; D: -; length: 13; size: -; V: TRBV23-1; DNA: TGCGCCAGCAGTCAATCGTGGGGGGGAGAAGCTTTCTTT; CDR3: CASSQSWGGEAFF
J: TRBJ2-7; D: TRBD2; length: 12; size: few; V: TRBV29-1; DNA: TGCAGCGCTTCGACTAGCGGGTACGAGCAGTACTTC; CDR3: CSASTSGYEQYF
J: TRBJ2-3; D: TRBD2; length: 16; size: -; V: TRBV5-1; DNA: TGCGCCAGCAGCTTGGGGGGTACGGGGGGGTCGGATACGCAGTATTTT; CDR3: CASSLGGTGGSDTQYF
J: TRBJ1-2; D: -; length: 14; size: -; V: TRBV5-1; DNA: TGCGCCAGCAGCTTGGATGGGGGCGGCTATGGCTACACCTTC; CDR3: CASSLDGGGYGYTF
J: TRBJ2-3; D: TRBD2; length: 15; size: -; V: TRBV6-5; DNA: TGTGCCAGCAGTTACGGAGCGGGGGGCACAGATACGCAGTATTTT; CDR3: CASSYGAGGTDTQYF
J: TRBJ1-5; D: TRBD1; length: 15; size: -; V: TRBV7-9; DNA: TGTGCCAGCAGCTTGGCGGACAGGGGGCAACAGCCCCAGCATTTT; CDR3: CASSLADRGQQPQHF
J: TRBJ2-1; D: -; length: 13; size: -; V: TRBV7-2; DNA: TGTGCCAGCAGCTTAACAGGTACCAATGAGCAGTTCTTC; CDR3: CASSLTGTNEQFF
J: TRBJ2-2; D: -; length: 15; size: -; V: TRBV25-1; DNA: TGTGCCAGCACCACGGACTCGATGGGGACCGGGGAGCTGTTTTTT; CDR3: CASTTDSMGTGELFF
J: TRBJ1-1; D: -; length: 13; size: -; V: TRBV30; DNA: TGTGCCTGGAGTCTAGGGGTGAACACTGAAGCTTTCTTT; CDR3: CAWSLGVNTEAFF
J: TRBJ2-1; D: TRBD2; length: 14; size: -; V: TRBV30; DNA: TGTGCCTGGAGTGTCGCGACTAGCCTTCATGAGCAGTTCTTC; CDR3: CAWSVATSLHEQFF
J: TRBJ2-5; D: -; length: 15; size: -; V: TRBV7-9; DNA: TGTGCCAGCAGCTTTATGGACACACTCCAAGAGACCCAGTACTTC; CDR3: CASSFMDTLQETQYF
J: TRBJ1-1; D: -; length: 12; size: -; V: TRBV5-1; DNA: TGCGCCAGCAATGTGAGGGAGGGGGAAGCTTTCTTT; CDR3: CASNVREGEAFF
J: TRBJ1-1; D: -; length: 14; size: -; V: TRBV5-6; DNA: TGTGCCAGCAGCTTTGAAAGGGGGGGCATTCGAGCTTTCTTT; CDR3: CASSFERGGIRAFF
J: TRBJ2-3; D: TRBD2; length: 15; size: -; V: TRBV2; DNA: TGTGCCAGCAGTGAAACAGCGGGGACCACAGATACGCAGTATTTT; CDR3: CASSETAGTTDTQYF